Below are 2 T cell receptor beta chains sequenced from a single sample in a study of T cells after yellow fever vaccination (dated by TCRdb to between 2018 and 2021). Sample treatment or condition, as interpreted from the label and publication: live attenuated yellow fever vaccine strain. The library was obtained by 5' RACE. The data were produced on an Illumina HiSeq 2500. TCRdb reanalyzed the raw reads on its own, using fastp at Q25 for trimming and MiXCR for clone calling, and kept in-frame beta chains. A single entry per CDR3 protein holds the most common genes and DNA from its merged rows. Here the sample has 300,000 to 400,000 distinct CDR3 sequences; over 8% occur a single time. The ten top clones hold 18% of the sample. The sample consisted of PBMCs, taken on the day of the first yellow fever vaccination. These receptors originate from a man between 18 and 29 years old who received the YFV17D yellow fever vaccine.

Many counts were recorded for this clonotype. The rearrangement links TRBV5-1 to TRBJ2-5, with unresolved D. There are 14 residues in the CDR3. V was cut by 4 bases and J by 5 bases, with 15 bases left in between. Germline V lookup: CDR1 SGHRS, CDR2 YFSETQ. CDR3 sequence: CASSHGKVRETQYF. CDR3 DNA sequence: TGCGCCAGCAGCCATGGCAAGGTACGGGAGACCCAGTACTTC.

In its sample, this clonotype was seen a few times. The chain is built from TRBV7-2 and TRBJ2-1; D perhaps matches TRBD2 (6 bases). V was cut by 0 bases and J by 9 bases, with 9 bases left in between. The V gene's germline CDR1 is SGHTA and CDR2 FQGNSA. The CDR3 is 13 residues long. The CDR3 DNA is TGTGCCAGCAGCTTAGCGGAGGGAGGTGAGCAGTTCTTC. Its protein is CASSLAEGGEQFF.